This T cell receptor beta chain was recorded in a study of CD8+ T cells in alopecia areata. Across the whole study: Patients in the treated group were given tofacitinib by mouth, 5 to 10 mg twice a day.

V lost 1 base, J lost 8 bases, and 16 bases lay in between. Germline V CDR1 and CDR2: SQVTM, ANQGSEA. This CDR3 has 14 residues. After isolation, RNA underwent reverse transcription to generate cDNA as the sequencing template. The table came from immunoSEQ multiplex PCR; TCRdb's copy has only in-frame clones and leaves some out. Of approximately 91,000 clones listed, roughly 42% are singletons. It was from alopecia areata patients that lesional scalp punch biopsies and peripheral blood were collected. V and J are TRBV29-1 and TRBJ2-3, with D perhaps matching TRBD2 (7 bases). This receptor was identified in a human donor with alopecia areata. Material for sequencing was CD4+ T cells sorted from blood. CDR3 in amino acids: CSVEGAAGARTQYF. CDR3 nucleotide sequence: TGCAGCGTTGAAGGAGCGGCGGGGGCCCGTACGCAGTATTTT.